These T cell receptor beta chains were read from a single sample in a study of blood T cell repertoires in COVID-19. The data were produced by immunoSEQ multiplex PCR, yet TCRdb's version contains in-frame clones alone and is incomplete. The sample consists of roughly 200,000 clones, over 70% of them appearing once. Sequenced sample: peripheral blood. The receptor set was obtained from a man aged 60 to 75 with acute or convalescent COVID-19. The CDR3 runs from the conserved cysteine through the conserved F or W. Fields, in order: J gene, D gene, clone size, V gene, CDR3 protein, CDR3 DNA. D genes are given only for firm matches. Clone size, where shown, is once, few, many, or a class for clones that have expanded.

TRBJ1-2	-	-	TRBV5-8	CASSLEGGF	TGTGCCAGCAGCTTGGAAGGAGGGTTC
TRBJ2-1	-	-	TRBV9	CASSADSRGWEFF	TGTGCCAGCAGCGCGGACTCCCGAGGATGGGAGTTCTTC
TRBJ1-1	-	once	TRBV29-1	CSVGFSIPGDTEAFF	TGCAGCGTTGGATTTAGCATCCCGGGGGACACTGAAGCTTTCTTT
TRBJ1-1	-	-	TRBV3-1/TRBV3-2	CASSQGRGTEAFF	TGTGCCAGCAGCCAAGGACGGGGGACTGAAGCTTTCTTT
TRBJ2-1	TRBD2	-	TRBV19	CASSRTLRAGGLNEQFF	TGTGCCAGTAGTCGAACGCTCCGGGCGGGAGGGCTCAATGAGCAGTTCTTC
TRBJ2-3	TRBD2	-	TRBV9	CASSVAPGGADTQYF	TGTGCCAGCAGCGTAGCCCCGGGAGGGGCAGATACGCAGTATTTT
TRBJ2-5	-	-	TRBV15	CATSREKDRLFQETQYF	TGTGCCACCAGCAGAGAAAAGGACAGACTTTTCCAAGAGACCCAGTACTTC
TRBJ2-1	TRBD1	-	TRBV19	CASSPTGTGSSYNEQFF	TGTGCCAGTAGTCCCACGGGGACAGGGAGCTCCTACAATGAGCAGTTCTTC
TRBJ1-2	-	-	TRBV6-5	CASSPGKEGGYTF	TGTGCCAGCAGCCCCGGGAAGGAGGGCGGCTACACCTTC
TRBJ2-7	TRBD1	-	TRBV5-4	CASSLGGDRAHEQYF	TGTGCCAGCAGCTTGGGAGGGGACAGGGCCCACGAGCAGTACTTC
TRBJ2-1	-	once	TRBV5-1	CASSLADRTHNEQFF	TGCGCCAGCAGCTTGGCTGACAGGACACACAATGAGCAGTTCTTC
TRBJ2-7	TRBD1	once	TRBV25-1	CASSEYIQGTGSYEQYF	TGTGCCAGCAGTGAATATATTCAAGGGACAGGGTCCTACGAGCAGTACTTC
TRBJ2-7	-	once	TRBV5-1	CASSLTGYGSYEQYF	TGCGCCAGCAGCTTAACAGGGTACGGGTCTTACGAGCAGTACTTC
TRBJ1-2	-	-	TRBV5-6	CASSLGLGAKLYGYTF	TGTGCCAGCAGCTTGGGGCTGGGGGCGAAGCTTTATGGCTACACCTTC
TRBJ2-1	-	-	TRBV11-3	CASSLSPGHYNEQFF	TGTGCCAGCAGCTTATCTCCTGGCCATTACAATGAGCAGTTCTTC
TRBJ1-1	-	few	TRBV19	CASSIAQGTEAFF	TGTGCCAGTAGTATTGCCCAGGGGACTGAAGCTTTCTTT
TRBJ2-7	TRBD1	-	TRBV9	CASSVGGGQGHSYEQYF	TGTGCCAGCAGCGTAGGAGGTGGACAGGGCCATTCCTACGAGCAGTACTTC
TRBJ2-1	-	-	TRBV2	CASSIGGSYNEQFF	TGTGCCAGCTCCATCGGGGGCTCCTACAATGAGCAGTTCTTC
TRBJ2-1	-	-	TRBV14	CASSQEIRGYWNEQFF	TGTGCCAGCAGCCAAGAGATCAGGGGTTATTGGAATGAGCAGTTCTTC
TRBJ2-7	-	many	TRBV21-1	CASSKVWGVGDEQYF	TGTGCCAGCAGCAAAGTTTGGGGTGTGGGAGACGAGCAGTACTTC
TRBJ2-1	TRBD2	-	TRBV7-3	CASSLLSGRGTYNEQFF	TGTGCCAGCAGCTTATTGTCTGGGCGGGGGACCTACAATGAGCAGTTCTTC
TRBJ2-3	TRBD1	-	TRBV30	CAWSVLARDRGTDTQYF	TGTGCCTGGAGTGTGTTAGCCCGGGACAGGGGCACAGATACGCAGTATTTT
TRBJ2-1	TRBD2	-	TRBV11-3	CASSSLKGPSGSANEQFF	TGTGCCAGCAGCTCTCTAAAGGGACCTAGCGGAAGCGCCAATGAGCAGTTCTTC
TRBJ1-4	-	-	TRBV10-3	CAISESEADATNEKLFF	TGTGCCATCAGTGAGTCTGAGGCAGACGCAACTAATGAAAAACTGTTTTTT
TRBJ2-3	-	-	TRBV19	CASSRGTELTDTQYF	TGTGCCAGTAGTAGGGGCACGGAGTTAACAGATACGCAGTATTTT
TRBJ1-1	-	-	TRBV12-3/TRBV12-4	CASSFGLSTEAFF	TGTGCCAGCAGTTTCGGTCTATCAACTGAAGCTTTCTTT
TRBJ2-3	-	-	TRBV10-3	CAISDAGAVSTDTQYF	TGTGCCATCAGTGATGCAGGGGCCGTTTCCACAGATACGCAGTATTTT
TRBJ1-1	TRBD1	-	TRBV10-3	CAIGGQGLNTEAFF	TGTGCCATCGGAGGACAGGGTTTGAACACTGAAGCTTTCTTT
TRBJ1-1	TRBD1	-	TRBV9	CASSPRQGANTEAFF	TGTGCCAGCAGCCCCCGACAGGGAGCGAACACTGAAGCTTTCTTT
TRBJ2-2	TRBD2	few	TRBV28	CASLAGGNTGELFF	TGTGCCAGTCTAGCGGGAGGGAACACCGGGGAGCTGTTTTTT
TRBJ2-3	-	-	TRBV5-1	CASRDYKKASTDTQYF	TGCGCCAGCAGGGACTACAAAAAAGCTAGCACAGATACGCAGTATTTT
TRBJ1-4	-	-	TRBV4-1	CASSQDFATNEKLFF	TGCGCCAGCAGCCAAGATTTTGCGACTAATGAAAAACTGTTTTTT
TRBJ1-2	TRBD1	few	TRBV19	CASSIPRQGDNYGYTF	TGTGCCAGTAGTATCCCCCGACAGGGAGATAACTATGGCTACACCTTC
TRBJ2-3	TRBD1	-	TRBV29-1	CSVERDRGADTQYF	TGCAGCGTTGAAAGGGACAGGGGGGCAGATACGCAGTATTTT
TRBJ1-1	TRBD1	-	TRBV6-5	CASKLGQDTEAFF	TGTGCCAGCAAGCTTGGACAGGACACTGAAGCTTTCTTT
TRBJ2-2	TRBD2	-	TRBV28	CASISGRNTGELFF	TGTGCCAGCATTAGCGGGAGAAACACCGGGGAGCTGTTTTTT
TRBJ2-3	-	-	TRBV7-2	CASSLNGGHSTDTQYF	TGTGCCAGCAGCTTAAACGGCGGGCATAGCACAGATACGCAGTATTTT
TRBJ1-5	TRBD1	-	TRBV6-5	CASREDRVANQPQHF	TGTGCCAGCAGAGAGGACAGGGTGGCCAATCAGCCCCAGCATTTT
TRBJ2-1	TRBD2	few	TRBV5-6	CASSRWGLADNEQFF	TGTGCCAGCAGTCGGTGGGGACTAGCGGACAATGAGCAGTTCTTC
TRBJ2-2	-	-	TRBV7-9	CASSPERLRTGELFF	TGTGCCAGCAGCCCAGAGAGGCTACGAACCGGGGAGCTGTTTTTT
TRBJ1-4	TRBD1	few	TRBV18	CASSIPGQGFSNEKLFF	TGTGCCAGCTCAATACCGGGACAGGGATTTTCTAATGAAAAACTGTTTTTT
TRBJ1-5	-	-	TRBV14	CASSQDPGFDYQPQHF	TGTGCCAGCAGCCAAGACCCCGGGTTCGATTATCAGCCCCAGCATTTT
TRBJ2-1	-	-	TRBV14	CASSQGAGTVNEQFF	TGTGCCAGCAGCCAAGGGGCCGGGACTGTCAATGAGCAGTTCTTC